Shown below are 27 T cell receptor beta chains from a single sample sequenced in a study of STAT3 mutations in large granular lymphocyte leukemia. Measured with immunoSEQ multiplex PCR; TCRdb has only the in-frame clones, and not every one. The repertoire consists of under 4,500 clones, with about 60% occurring once and the leading ten covering 30% to 40%. These receptors have no known antigen. Study-wide results and caveats: Every T-LGLL patient had at least one immunodominant TCRbeta clonotype.

The source material was PBMCs. These receptors originate from a human donor with T large granular lymphocyte leukemia. Some clones in this sample may be carry-over from other donors' samples.

This rearrangement joins TRBV30 to TRBJ1-1; tentatively, D is TRBD1 (5 bases). The V end was cut by 0 bases, the J end by 5 bases, with 13 bases between. Looked up from germline, CDR1 is GTSNPN and CDR2 is SVGIG (reference sequence). This CDR3 contains 14 residues. Here the CDR3 DNA reads TGTGCCTGGAGTGTACCTGTCGGGGGAACTGAAGCTTTCTTT. Its protein is CAWSVPVGGTEAFF.

The rearrangement links TRBV30 to TRBJ2-7; D might be TRBD1 (6 bases). The V end lost 1 base, the J end lost 9 bases, and 13 bases lay between the germline ends. This CDR3 has 12 residues. Germline-derived CDR1 and CDR2 are GTSNPN and SVGIG (reference sequence). The CDR3, as DNA: TGTGCCTGGAGTGAACAGGGTTATGTGCAGTACTTC. Translation: CAWSEQGYVQYF. Drawing the rest from reference TRBV30 and TRBJ2-7, the complete variable domain is SQTIHQWPATLVQPVGSPLSLECTVEGTSNPNLYWYRQAAGRGLQLLFYSVGIGQISSEVPQNLSASRPQDRQFILSSKKLLLSDSGFYLCAWSEQGYVQYFGPGTRLTVT.

CDR3 amino acids: CAWSRLATNEKLFF. CDR3 bases: TGTGCCTGGAGTAGACTTGCAACTAATGAAAAACTGTTTTTT. The rearrangement joins TRBV30 to TRBJ1-4; D is ambiguous. The germline CDR1 and CDR2 sequences are GTSNPN and SVGIG (reference sequence). Trimming removed 2 bases at V and 0 bases at J, with 7 bases between. The CDR3 is 14 residues long.

The gene calls are TRBV29-1 and TRBJ1-1, with D possibly being TRBD1 (5 bases). Trimming removed 6 bases at V and 11 bases at J, with 16 bases between. Per the germline V gene, CDR1 is SQVTM and CDR2 is ANQGSEA. This CDR3 contains 11 residues. The CDR3: CSVLGALEAFF. For the CDR3, the DNA is TGCAGCGTGCTAGGGGCGCTCGAGGCTTTCTTT.

The CDR3 loop reads CAWSGGTQETQYF. CDR3 in DNA: TGTGCCTGGAGTGGCGGGACTCAAGAGACCCAGTACTTC. The chain is built from TRBV30 and TRBJ2-5, with a weak D call TRBD2 (6 bases). This CDR3 contains 13 residues. Germline V gene data show CDR1 as GTSNPN and CDR2 as SVGIG (reference sequence). V dropped 1 base and J dropped 2 bases, with 8 bases sitting between them.

The chain joins TRBV5-6 to TRBJ1-1; 7 bases match TRBD1. Germline V gives CDR1 SGHDT, CDR2 YYEEEE. The CDR3 has 14 amino acids. V lost 4 bases, J lost 0 bases, and 3 bases stayed unmatched. The CDR3 region is CASSPTGLNTEAFF. The CDR3 DNA follows: TGTGCCAGCAGCCCGACAGGGCTGAACACTGAAGCTTTCTTT. Supplemented by reference TRBV5-6 and TRBJ1-1, the full variable domain reads DAGVTQSPTHLIKTRGQQVTLRCSPKSGHDTVSWYQQALGQGPQFIFQYYEEEERQRGNFPDRFSGHQFPNYSSELNVNALLLGDSALYLCASSPTGLNTEAFFGQGTRLTVV.

This clone was seen once. V gene TRBV5-1 combines with J gene TRBJ1-1, with D perhaps TRBD1 (6 bases). The germline V gene has CDR1 SGHRS and CDR2 YFSETQ. The V gene lost 2 bases and the J gene lost 7 bases, with 15 bases spanning the gap. The CDR3 extends over 14 amino acids. The CDR3 loop reads CASSFGAGVYEAFF. DNA for the CDR3: TGCGCCAGCAGCTTCGGGGCAGGGGTGTATGAAGCTTTCTTT.

The chain links TRBV5-1 to TRBJ2-5; TRBD1 agrees at 8 bases. V lost 3 bases, J lost 5 bases, and 15 bases stayed unmatched. There are 17 residues in the CDR3. Germline CDR1 is SGHRS and CDR2 is YFSETQ. In DNA, the CDR3 is TGCGCCAGCAGCTCGGCCGGGACAGGCTTCGTCGGGGAGACCCAGTACTTC. The encoded protein is CASSSAGTGFVGETQYF. The full variable domain, its missing parts supplied by reference TRBV5-1 and TRBJ2-5, is KAGVTQTPRYLIKTRGQQVTLSCSPISGHRSVSWYQQTPGQGLQFLFEYFSETQRNKGNFPGRFSGRQFSNSRSEMNVSTLELGDSALYLCASSSAGTGFVGETQYFGPGTRLLVL.

This chain uses TRBV5-1 with TRBJ2-7; TRBD1 is a possible D gene (6 bases). V lost 4 bases and J lost 2, with 16 bases in between. The germline V gene has CDR1 SGHRS and CDR2 YFSETQ. The length of the CDR3 is 15 residues. CDR3 in DNA: TGCGCCAGCAGCCCGAGTGTGGACAGCACCTACGAGCAGTACTTC. Amino acid sequence: CASSPSVDSTYEQYF.

The chain recombines TRBV30 with TRBJ2-7; maybe TRBD1 (6 bases). Per the germline V gene, CDR1 is GTSNPN and CDR2 is SVGIG (reference sequence). The CDR3 is made up of 13 amino acids. V gave up 5 bases and J gave up 3 bases, with 14 bases separating them. The CDR3 DNA follows: TGTGCCTGGCGGCAGGGGCCTCTCTACGAGCAGTACTTC. Protein product: CAWRQGPLYEQYF.

CDR3 nucleotides: TGTGCCTGGGGGAGGCTAGACTCTGGAAACACCATATATTTT. Translation gives CAWGRLDSGNTIYF. The J gene is TRBJ1-3, the V gene TRBV30; D remains unclear. V lost 5 bases to trimming and J lost 0 bases, with 11 bases between them. This CDR3 has 14 residues. Germline V gene sequence: CDR1 GTSNPN, CDR2 SVGIG (reference sequence).

The chain couples TRBV29-1 to TRBJ1-2; D remains unclear. This CDR3 region has 14 residues. The V end was cut by 2 bases, the J end by 2 bases, with 12 bases between. Germline V CDR1 and CDR2: SQVTM, ANQGSEA. CDR3 amino acids: CSVESSASNYGYTF. CDR3 nucleotides: TGCAGCGTTGAATCGTCTGCCAGCAACTATGGCTACACCTTC.

J is TRBJ2-7 and V is TRBV29-1, with a weak D call TRBD1 (5 bases). The CDR3 has 12 amino acids. Germline loops: CDR1 SQVTM, CDR2 ANQGSEA. Trimming removed 4 bases from V and 6 bases from J, with 13 bases in between. CDR3 sequence: CSVVAGWGEQYF. CDR3 sequence (DNA): TGCAGCGTTGTGGCAGGGTGGGGCGAGCAGTACTTC.

The V and J genes are TRBV13 and TRBJ1-1; no clear D gene. V dropped 10 bases and J dropped 0 bases, with 9 bases sitting between them. Germline V gene data show CDR1 as PRHDT and CDR2 as FYEKMQ (reference sequence). The CDR3 has 12 residues. The CDR3 reads CATGRMNTEAFF. The CDR3 bases are TGTGCCACAGGCCGCATGAACACTGAAGCTTTCTTT.

The V gene is TRBV5-6, the J gene TRBJ2-5; 10 nucleotides line up with TRBD2. Looked up from germline, CDR1 is SGHDT and CDR2 is YYEEEE. The CDR3 extends over 13 amino acids. Trimming removed 3 bases from V and 4 bases from J; junction bases left unmatched: 0. The CDR3: CASSWTSGETQYF. For the CDR3, the DNA is TGTGCCAGCAGCTGGACTAGCGGAGAGACCCAGTACTTC.

This chain connects TRBV30 to TRBJ2-1; 7 bases fit TRBD1. The V gene's germline CDR1 is GTSNPN and CDR2 SVGIG (reference sequence). CDR3 length: 16 amino acids. J gave up 0 bases and V 3 bases, and 8 bases lay outside the gene matches. CDR3 region: CAWSRDSTTSYNEQFF. CDR3 nucleotides: TGTGCCTGGAGCCGGGACAGCACGACCTCCTACAATGAGCAGTTCTTC.

This chain connects TRBV5-1 to TRBJ2-7; 9 bases line up with TRBD1. Germline V gene sequence: CDR1 SGHRS, CDR2 YFSETQ. This CDR3 contains 13 residues. V lost 4 bases, J lost 3 bases, and 2 bases stayed unmatched. CDR3 in DNA: TGCGCCAGCAGCCGGGGACAGGGCTACGAGCAGTACTTC. This encodes CASSRGQGYEQYF.

This chain uses TRBV7-9 with TRBJ2-5; 8 positions match TRBD2. Germline CDR1 and CDR2: SEHNR and FQNEAQ (reference sequence). V lost 0 bases to trimming and J lost 0 bases; unmatched junction nucleotides: 3. The CDR3 totals 16 residues. The CDR3 is CASSLAWRGDQETQYF. The CDR3 DNA is TGTGCCAGCAGCTTAGCCTGGCGGGGGGACCAAGAGACCCAGTACTTC.

The chain combines TRBV5-8 with TRBJ1-2; D is unresolved. CDR3 size: 14 residues. CDR1 SGHTS and CDR2 YDEGEE come from the germline V gene. The ends were cut back, 7 bases at V and 4 bases at J, with 17 bases in the middle. In nucleotides, the CDR3 is TGTGCCAGCGGCTATGGCGGAGAGAGCTATGGCTACACCTTC. Translation: CASGYGGESYGYTF.

The V call is TRBV27, the J call TRBJ2-7; the D is unclear. Germline V gives CDR1 MNHEY, CDR2 SMNVEV (reference sequence). The CDR3 spans 11 residues. V shed 10 bases and J shed 3 bases, with 10 bases lying between them. For the CDR3, the DNA is TGTGCCACCTACGAGAACTACGAGCAGTACTTC. Translating it yields CATYENYEQYF.

The chain couples TRBV5-4 to TRBJ2-7; 13 bases map to TRBD2. V lost 0 bases to trimming and J lost 4 bases; unmatched junction nucleotides: 1. Germline V gives CDR1 SGHNT, CDR2 YYREEE (reference sequence). This CDR3 has 15 amino acids. CDR3 protein: CASSLGTSGSYEQYF. The DNA of the CDR3 is TGTGCCAGCAGCTTGGGGACTAGCGGGAGTTACGAGCAGTACTTC.

The chain couples TRBV18 to TRBJ1-3, with D possibly TRBD1 on 5 matching bases. Trimming shortened V by 3 bases and J by 0 bases, and 9 bases separated the two germline ends. The CDR3 extends over 15 amino acids. Germline V gene lookup returns CDR1 KGHSH and CDR2 LQKENI. CDR3 sequence (DNA): TGTGCCAGCTCACCCCCAGGGTTCTCTGGAAACACCATATATTTT. This encodes CASSPPGFSGNTIYF.

The CDR3 DNA is TGTGCCAGCAGCTTTAGATTTACCCAAGCTTTCTTT. Protein: CASSFRFTQAFF. The chain has TRBV13 and TRBJ1-1; D not resolved. The germline V gene encodes CDR1 PRHDT and CDR2 FYEKMQ (reference sequence). V lost 3 bases, J lost 9 bases, and 11 bases lay in between. The CDR3 is 12 amino acids.

This clone was seen only a few times. The J gene is TRBJ1-2, the V gene TRBV29-1, with a possible D match to TRBD1 (6 bases). Germline-derived CDR1 and CDR2 are SQVTM and ANQGSEA. Trimming cost V 7 bases and J 4 bases, with 13 bases left between them. This CDR3 region has 12 residues. CDR3 amino acids: CSAGGSFYGYTF. CDR3 nucleotides: TGCAGCGCCGGGGGCAGCTTCTATGGCTACACCTTC.

The chain recombines TRBV9 with TRBJ1-6, with 7 bases aligning to TRBD1. The CDR3 extends over 13 amino acids. The germline V gene encodes CDR1 SGDLS and CDR2 YYNGEE. V dropped 9 bases and J dropped 7; count of bases not matched to a gene: 7. This CDR3 reads CATSGTANSPLHF. CDR3 DNA: TGTGCCACCTCCGGGACAGCCAATTCACCCCTCCACTTT.

This clone has more than one count but fewer than ten. This chain links TRBV2 with TRBJ1-5; D not certain. CDR1 SNHLY and CDR2 FYNNEI come from the germline V gene. This CDR3 is 15 amino acids long. V was clipped by 3 bases and J by 1 base, with 10 bases between them. The CDR3 region has the DNA TGTGCCAGCAGTGATCCGGGTCGAAGCAATCAGCCCCAGCATTTT. Its translation: CASSDPGRSNQPQHF.

CDR3 loop: CASSPGQGGAAFF. The CDR3 DNA is TGTGCCAGCAGCCCGGGACAGGGCGGTGCGGCTTTCTTT. The genes are TRBV5-4 and TRBJ1-1, with TRBD1 matching over 9 bases. Germline values: CDR1 SGHNT, CDR2 YYREEE (reference sequence). J gave up 11 bases and V 4 bases, and 9 bases lay outside the gene matches. The CDR3 sequence is 13 residues long.